The 21 T cell receptor beta chains listed next were all sequenced from one sample in a study of T cell repertoires in cytomegalovirus infection. One entry per CDR3 protein results from TCRdb running MiXCR on the reads. The table has about 180,000 distinct CDR3 sequences, about an eighth seen once. Specimen: PBMCs. These receptors were collected from a human donor in good health (CMV status not recorded). Some clones in this sample may be carry-over from other donors' samples.

This clonotype was seen ten or more times. The chain links TRBV7-8 to TRBJ1-4; D unresolved. Trimming stripped 1 base from V and 2 bases from J, with 11 bases between. The CDR3 covers 16 residues. Germline V lookup: CDR1 SGHVS, CDR2 FQNEAQ. The CDR3 protein is CASSLEVTVTNEKLFF. In DNA form, the CDR3 reads TGTGCCAGCAGCTTAGAAGTAACAGTGACTAATGAAAAACTGTTTTTT.

This clonotype has at least ten counts. The genes are TRBV7-2 and TRBJ2-1, with 8 bases aligning to TRBD2. There are 18 residues in the CDR3. V lost 3 bases to trimming and J lost 0 bases; unmatched junction nucleotides: 10. CDR1 is SGHTA and CDR2 is FQGNSA in the germline V gene. Written as DNA, the CDR3 is TGTGCCAGCAGCTTCTCGGGAGCGGGAGATGTCTCCTACAATGAGCAGTTCTTC. Its translation is CASSFSGAGDVSYNEQFF.

This clonotype was seen at least ten times. This chain connects TRBV7-8 to TRBJ1-1; 7 nucleotides agree with TRBD1. The length of the CDR3 is 13 residues. Germline values: CDR1 SGHVS, CDR2 FQNEAQ. Trimming cost V 4 bases and J 3 bases; bases outside gene matches: 2. In DNA form, the CDR3 reads TGTGCCAGCAGCTACGACAGGGACACTGAAGCTTTCTTT. Its protein is CASSYDRDTEAFF.

The chain is built from TRBV7-3 and TRBJ2-3, with TRBD2 matching 7 bases. CDR3 length: 17 residues. The ends lost 0 bases at V and 1 base at J; junction bases unmatched: 7. Germline lookup yields CDR1 SGHTA and CDR2 FQGTGA. The CDR3 sequence: CASSLTTGGSRTDTQYF. The CDR3 DNA follows: TGTGCCAGCAGCTTAACAACCGGGGGGTCACGCACAGATACGCAGTATTTT.

This clonotype was seen a few times. The chain employs TRBV2 and TRBJ1-5; the match to TRBD1 covers 9 bases. The CDR3 has 14 residues. The germline gives CDR1 SNHLY, CDR2 FYNNEI. The V segment lost 6 bases and the J segment 5 bases; nucleotides outside the gene matches: 5. This CDR3 is CASSGQGIDQPQHF. DNA for the CDR3: TGTGCCAGCAGCGGACAGGGGATCGATCAGCCCCAGCATTTT. Full variable domain (rest looked up from reference TRBV2 and TRBJ1-5): EPEVTQTPSHQVTQMGQEVILRCVPISNHLYFYWYRQILGQKVEFLVSFYNNEISEKSEIFDDQFSVERPDGSNFTLKIRSTKLEDSAMYFCASSGQGIDQPQHFGDGTRLSIL.

This chain connects TRBV10-3 to TRBJ1-5; 8 bases align to TRBD1. This CDR3 is 19 amino acids long. After removal of 0 bases from V and 0 bases from J, the junction contained 10 bases not matched to a gene. Germline CDR1 and CDR2: ENHRY and SYGVKD. DNA for the CDR3: TGTGCCATCAGTGAGTCCTCCGGGACAGGATCAAGTAGCAATCAGCCCCAGCATTTT. This translates into CAISESSGTGSSSNQPQHF.

This rearrangement joins TRBV12-3 or TRBV12-4 to TRBJ1-2, with D uncertain. The CDR3 consists of 13 residues. Trimming removed 2 bases from V and 0 bases from J, with 4 bases in between. This CDR3 is CASSLSPNYGYTF. The CDR3 bases are TGTGCCAGCAGTTTATCCCCTAACTATGGCTACACCTTC.

Ten or more counts support this clonotype. The genes are TRBV7-6 and TRBJ2-1, with a tentative D call TRBD2 (6 bases). V lost 2 bases to trimming and J lost 1 base, with 9 bases between them. The V gene's germline CDR1 is SGHVS and CDR2 FNYEAQ. The CDR3 totals 15 residues. The CDR3 nucleotides read TGTGCCAGCAGCTTATACGCGGGATCCTACAATGAGCAGTTCTTC. Protein product: CASSLYAGSYNEQFF.

This clonotype was counted many times. This chain links TRBV7-8 with TRBJ2-3, with D unresolved. Germline CDR1 is SGHVS and CDR2 is FQNEAQ. The CDR3 spans 15 residues. Between the trimmed V and J ends, which lost 1 base and 2 bases, there was a span of 10 bases. CDR3 loop: CASSLVLRITDTQYF. CDR3 nucleotides: TGTGCCAGCAGCTTAGTTCTAAGGATCACAGATACGCAGTATTTT.

This clonotype was counted between two and nine times. This chain links TRBV11-2 with TRBJ1-1, with D tentatively TRBD1 (5 bases). The V gene's germline CDR1 is SGHAT and CDR2 FQNNGV. Trimming shortened V by 0 bases and J by 10 bases, and 9 bases separated the two germline ends. CDR3 length: 12 amino acids. Here the CDR3 reads CASSLEWGIAFF. CDR3 coding DNA: TGTGCCAGCAGCTTAGAGTGGGGGATAGCTTTCTTT.

This clonotype was recorded a few times. The genes are TRBV5-1 and TRBJ2-5, with D possibly matching TRBD1 (7 bases). The germline V gene encodes CDR1 SGHRS and CDR2 YFSETQ. The V gene lost 4 bases and the J gene lost 2 bases, with 15 bases spanning the gap. This CDR3 comprises 15 residues. CDR3 sequence (DNA): TGCGCCAGCAGCCCTTTGTCAGGGGGGCAAGAGACCCAGTACTTC. It yields the protein CASSPLSGGQETQYF.

This clonotype has at least ten counts. The chain combines TRBV6-6 with TRBJ1-5; 8 positions match TRBD1. The ends lost 3 bases at V and 2 bases at J; junction bases unmatched: 15. The CDR3 runs 19 residues. Germline CDR1 MNHNY, CDR2 SVGAGI (reference sequence). CDR3 in amino acids: CASSYPTSRQGRGNQPQHF. CDR3 nucleotides: TGTGCCAGCAGTTATCCGACCAGCAGACAGGGGAGGGGCAATCAGCCCCAGCATTTT.

This clonotype was observed many times. The V call is TRBV7-2, the J call TRBJ2-7; TRBD1 might be the D (5 bases). Germline-derived CDR1 and CDR2 are SGHTA and FQGNSA. This CDR3 is 15 amino acids long. Trimming removed 1 base from V and 0 bases from J, with 10 bases in between. The CDR3 is CASSLVGDPSYEQYF. Here the CDR3 DNA reads TGTGCCAGCAGCTTAGTAGGGGATCCCTCCTACGAGCAGTACTTC.

This clonotype came up many times. The chain links TRBV14 to TRBJ2-7; D gene ambiguous. This CDR3 spans 11 amino acids. Trimming took off 4 bases at V and 5 bases at J, with 6 bases between the two ends. Germline CDR1 SGHDN, CDR2 FVKESK. CDR3 sequence: CASSPGNEQYF. The CDR3 nucleotides read TGTGCCAGCAGCCCTGGCAACGAGCAGTACTTC.

This clonotype has at least ten counts. CDR3 in amino acids: CASSYSSGISHGYTF. Written as DNA, the CDR3 is TGTGCCAGCAGTTACTCGTCAGGGATCAGCCATGGCTACACCTTC. The chain combines TRBV6-5 with TRBJ1-2, with D possibly matching TRBD1 (5 bases). CDR1 and CDR2 from the germline V gene are MNHEY and SVGAGI. Trimming removed 0 bases from V and 6 bases from J, with 14 bases in between. CDR3 length: 15 amino acids.

In this sample, this clonotype turned up many times. This chain connects TRBV7-2 to TRBJ2-1; maybe TRBD2 (5 bases). The V end was cut by 1 base, the J end by 9 bases, with 13 bases between. Germline-derived CDR1 and CDR2 are SGHTA and FQGNSA. The CDR3 loop spans 14 amino acids. CDR3 residues: CASSLVTGWGEQFF. CDR3 in DNA: TGTGCCAGCAGCTTAGTCACGGGATGGGGTGAGCAGTTCTTC.

There are many counts of this clonotype. J is TRBJ1-1 and V is TRBV6-1, with 8 bases matching TRBD1. Trimming removed 10 bases from V and 5 bases from J; junction bases left unmatched: 12. In germline, CDR1 is MNHNS, CDR2 SASEGT. The CDR3 contains 14 residues. CDR3 DNA sequence: TGTGCCATCCGAATGGGACAGGCTGGGACTGAAGCTTTCTTT. It specifies CAIRMGQAGTEAFF.

This clonotype was counted between two and nine times. This chain connects TRBV11-2 to TRBJ2-3, with 12 positions matching TRBD2. CDR3 length: 17 amino acids. Germline V gene lookup returns CDR1 SGHAT and CDR2 FQNNGV. Unmatched junction bases numbered 6, after V lost 0 bases and J lost 5 bases. The CDR3 here is CASSLERLAGVIDTQYF. The CDR3 DNA reads TGTGCCAGCAGCTTAGAGAGACTAGCGGGAGTAATAGATACGCAGTATTTT.

The chain has TRBV6-4 and TRBJ1-5; D unresolved. Trimming removed 0 bases at V and 0 bases at J, with 9 bases between. The CDR3 is 16 amino acids. Germline-derived CDR1 and CDR2 are MRHNA and SNTAGT. CDR3 loop: CASSDSPDYSNQPQHF. The CDR3 nucleotides read TGTGCCAGCAGTGACTCCCCGGATTATAGCAATCAGCCCCAGCATTTT.

The CDR3: CASSLGQRNTEAFF. CDR3 DNA: TGCGCCAGCAGCTTGGGGCAGAGGAACACTGAAGCTTTCTTT. The chain carries TRBV5-1 and TRBJ1-1; D is ambiguous. Trimming pared 0 bases from V and 1 base from J, leaving 7 bases between. The CDR3 spans 14 residues. The germline V gene encodes CDR1 SGHRS and CDR2 YFSETQ.

The chain is built from TRBV6-2 or TRBV6-3 and TRBJ1-5; unclear D gene. Trimming removed 4 bases from V and 0 bases from J, with 10 bases in between. Germline assignment: CDR1 MNHEY and CDR2 SVGEGT. The CDR3 is 15 amino acids. The DNA for the CDR3 is TGTGCCAGCAGTTCTGAAGACATTAGCAATCAGCCCCAGCATTTT. Its protein is CASSSEDISNQPQHF.